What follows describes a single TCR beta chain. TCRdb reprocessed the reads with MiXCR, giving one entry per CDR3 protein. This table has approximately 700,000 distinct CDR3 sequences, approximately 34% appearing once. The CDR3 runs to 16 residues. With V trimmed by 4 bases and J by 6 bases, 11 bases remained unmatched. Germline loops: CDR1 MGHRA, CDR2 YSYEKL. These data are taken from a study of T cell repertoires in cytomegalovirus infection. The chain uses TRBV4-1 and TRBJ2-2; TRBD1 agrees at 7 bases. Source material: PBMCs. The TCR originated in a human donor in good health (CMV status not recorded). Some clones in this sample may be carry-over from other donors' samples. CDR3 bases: TGCGCCAGCAGCCGGATCAATACAGGGGCAGCCGGGGAGCTGTTTTTT. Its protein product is CASSRINTGAAGELFF.